The rows below give T cell receptor beta chains drawn from one sample of a study of shared clonotypes between healthy human individuals. Assay: immunoSEQ multiplex PCR; the TCRdb copy retains only in-frame clones and omits some. The repertoire consists of around 650,000 clones, with approximately 96% occurring once and the leading ten covering 0.11%. Sequenced sample: naive CD8+ T cells sorted from blood. The source is a woman in her twenties or thirties in good health. Each CDR3 is given with its conserved first and last residue. D genes are given only for firm matches. Part of the rows lack a size; the others show once, few, many or a class for expanded clones.

v_gene: TRBV5-6
abundance: NA
d_gene: NA
j_gene: TRBJ2-1
CDR3aa: CASSSGDNEQFF
CDR3nt: TGTGCCAGCAGCTCCGGAGACAATGAGCAGTTCTTC

v_gene: TRBV7-9
abundance: once
d_gene: NA
j_gene: TRBJ1-1
CDR3aa: CASSFAGGNTEAFF
CDR3nt: TGTGCCAGCAGCTTTGCGGGGGGGAACACTGAAGCTTTCTTT

v_gene: TRBV7-9
abundance: NA
d_gene: NA
j_gene: TRBJ1-3
CDR3aa: CASSHGALAAGNTIYF
CDR3nt: TGTGCCAGCAGCCACGGAGCTCTAGCAGCTGGAAACACCATATATTTT

v_gene: TRBV9
abundance: NA
d_gene: TRBD2
j_gene: TRBJ2-1
CDR3aa: CASSVAGGPYNEQFF
CDR3nt: TGTGCCAGCAGCGTAGCGGGAGGGCCTTACAATGAGCAGTTCTTC

v_gene: TRBV14
abundance: NA
d_gene: NA
j_gene: TRBJ1-1
CDR3aa: CASSQGPPNPPTEAFF
CDR3nt: TGTGCCAGCAGCCAAGGTCCCCCTAATCCCCCCACTGAAGCTTTCTTT

v_gene: TRBV28
abundance: NA
d_gene: NA
j_gene: TRBJ2-1
CDR3aa: CASSFINDEQFF
CDR3nt: TGTGCCAGCAGTTTCATAAACGATGAGCAGTTCTTC

v_gene: TRBV4-1
abundance: once
d_gene: TRBD2
j_gene: TRBJ2-4
CDR3aa: CASSQPGTRVIQYF
CDR3nt: TGCGCCAGCAGCCAACCCGGGACTAGGGTCATTCAGTACTTC

v_gene: TRBV6-4
abundance: NA
d_gene: NA
j_gene: TRBJ2-3
CDR3aa: CASSEGSYDTQYF
CDR3nt: TGTGCCAGCAGTGAAGGGTCCTACGATACGCAGTATTTT

v_gene: TRBV4-1
abundance: NA
d_gene: NA
j_gene: TRBJ2-1
CDR3aa: CASSQGRSGYNEQFF
CDR3nt: TGCGCCAGCAGCCAAGGGCGTAGCGGCTACAATGAGCAGTTCTTC

v_gene: TRBV28
abundance: NA
d_gene: NA
j_gene: TRBJ2-1
CDR3aa: CASSLTGDSNEQFF
CDR3nt: TGTGCCAGCAGTTTGACGGGAGATAGTAATGAGCAGTTCTTC

v_gene: TRBV29-1
abundance: NA
d_gene: TRBD2
j_gene: TRBJ2-1
CDR3aa: CSAPGLAGGHEQFF
CDR3nt: TGCAGCGCCCCTGGACTAGCGGGAGGGCATGAGCAGTTCTTC

v_gene: TRBV27
abundance: NA
d_gene: TRBD1
j_gene: TRBJ1-2
CDR3aa: CASSLLVGQGAGVYGYTF
CDR3nt: TGTGCCAGCAGTTTATTAGTGGGACAGGGGGCTGGTGTCTATGGCTACACCTTC

v_gene: TRBV28
abundance: NA
d_gene: NA
j_gene: TRBJ2-7
CDR3aa: CASKSTGSPESYEQYF
CDR3nt: TGTGCCAGCAAATCAACCGGGAGCCCGGAAAGCTACGAGCAGTACTTC

v_gene: TRBV27
abundance: once
d_gene: TRBD1
j_gene: TRBJ1-2
CDR3aa: CASSTGVDYGYTF
CDR3nt: TGTGCCAGCAGTACAGGGGTTGACTATGGCTACACCTTC

v_gene: TRBV2
abundance: NA
d_gene: TRBD1
j_gene: TRBJ2-7
CDR3aa: CARRDRTKDEQYF
CDR3nt: TGTGCCAGAAGGGACAGAACTAAGGACGAGCAGTACTTC

v_gene: TRBV7-2
abundance: NA
d_gene: NA
j_gene: TRBJ1-5
CDR3aa: CASSPRAGSAQPQHF
CDR3nt: TGTGCCAGCAGCCCCAGAGCGGGTTCTGCTCAGCCCCAGCATTTT

v_gene: TRBV29-1
abundance: NA
d_gene: TRBD2
j_gene: TRBJ2-7
CDR3aa: CSVVAGGLDEQYF
CDR3nt: TGCAGCGTTGTGGCGGGAGGTTTGGACGAGCAGTACTTC

v_gene: TRBV10-3
abundance: NA
d_gene: NA
j_gene: TRBJ2-1
CDR3aa: CAIEVVVWGNEQFF
CDR3nt: TGTGCCATTGAAGTAGTTGTGTGGGGCAATGAGCAGTTCTTC

v_gene: TRBV27
abundance: NA
d_gene: NA
j_gene: TRBJ2-1
CDR3aa: CASMGDSYNEQFF
CDR3nt: TGTGCCAGCATGGGGGACTCTTACAATGAGCAGTTCTTC

v_gene: TRBV5-5
abundance: NA
d_gene: NA
j_gene: TRBJ2-3
CDR3aa: CASFLPGSTDTQYF
CDR3nt: TGTGCCAGCTTTCTACCAGGCAGCACAGATACGCAGTATTTT

v_gene: TRBV5-4
abundance: NA
d_gene: NA
j_gene: TRBJ1-3
CDR3aa: CASSPAGGIDGNTIYF
CDR3nt: TGTGCCAGCAGCCCGGCCGGGGGAATTGATGGAAACACCATATATTTT

v_gene: TRBV10-3
abundance: NA
d_gene: TRBD1
j_gene: TRBJ1-4
CDR3aa: CAISADREITNEKLFF
CDR3nt: TGTGCCATCAGTGCTGACAGGGAGATAACTAATGAAAAACTGTTTTTT

v_gene: TRBV30
abundance: NA
d_gene: NA
j_gene: TRBJ2-4
CDR3aa: CAWSDPRLLAKNIQYF
CDR3nt: TGTGCCTGGAGTGACCCAAGACTCTTAGCCAAAAACATTCAGTACTTC

v_gene: TRBV19
abundance: NA
d_gene: TRBD1
j_gene: TRBJ2-7
CDR3aa: CASSNPGQGSYEQYF
CDR3nt: TGTGCCAGTAGTAATCCGGGACAGGGGTCCTACGAGCAGTACTTC

v_gene: TRBV7-6
abundance: NA
d_gene: NA
j_gene: TRBJ2-7
CDR3aa: CASSSRGSSYEQYF
CDR3nt: TGTGCCAGCAGCTCAAGGGGCAGCTCCTACGAGCAGTACTTC

v_gene: TRBV9
abundance: NA
d_gene: NA
j_gene: TRBJ2-1
CDR3aa: CASSGRDPWGNEQFF
CDR3nt: TGTGCCAGCAGCGGCCGGGACCCGTGGGGCAATGAGCAGTTCTTC

v_gene: TRBV7-9
abundance: NA
d_gene: TRBD2
j_gene: TRBJ2-7
CDR3aa: CASSLGSSGESYEQYF
CDR3nt: TGTGCCAGCAGCTTAGGGTCCAGCGGGGAATCCTACGAGCAGTACTTC

v_gene: TRBV5-6
abundance: NA
d_gene: TRBD1
j_gene: TRBJ1-2
CDR3aa: CASTDDRGHVYGYTF
CDR3nt: TGTGCCAGCACCGATGACAGGGGGCATGTCTATGGCTACACCTTC

v_gene: TRBV6-1
abundance: NA
d_gene: TRBD2
j_gene: TRBJ2-3
CDR3aa: CASNGGSSGDTQYF
CDR3nt: TGTGCCAGCAATGGCGGGAGCTCTGGAGATACGCAGTATTTT

v_gene: TRBV9
abundance: NA
d_gene: NA
j_gene: TRBJ2-5
CDR3aa: CASGTQETQYF
CDR3nt: TGTGCCAGTGGGACTCAAGAGACCCAGTACTTC

v_gene: TRBV19
abundance: NA
d_gene: TRBD1
j_gene: TRBJ2-2
CDR3aa: CASLSTPGQENTGELFF
CDR3nt: TGTGCCAGTCTCTCGACCCCGGGACAGGAGAACACCGGGGAGCTGTTTTTT

v_gene: TRBV28
abundance: once
d_gene: TRBD1
j_gene: TRBJ2-1
CDR3aa: CASSLQGATDINEQFF
CDR3nt: TGTGCCAGCAGTTTACAGGGGGCGACCGATATCAATGAGCAGTTCTTC

v_gene: TRBV5-6
abundance: NA
d_gene: TRBD1
j_gene: TRBJ1-2
CDR3aa: CASSLLRDRGLSYTF
CDR3nt: TGTGCCAGCAGCCTCCTTAGGGACAGGGGTTTGAGCTACACCTTC

v_gene: TRBV7-9
abundance: NA
d_gene: NA
j_gene: TRBJ2-7
CDR3aa: CASSLVTAGPYEQYF
CDR3nt: TGTGCCAGCAGCTTAGTGACGGCAGGGCCCTACGAGCAGTACTTC

v_gene: TRBV2
abundance: NA
d_gene: NA
j_gene: TRBJ2-2
CDR3aa: CASSESYTGELFF
CDR3nt: TGTGCCAGCAGTGAGTCTTACACCGGGGAGCTGTTTTTT

v_gene: TRBV19
abundance: NA
d_gene: NA
j_gene: TRBJ2-7
CDR3aa: CATAGASYEQYF
CDR3nt: TGTGCCACAGCTGGGGCCTCCTACGAGCAGTACTTC

v_gene: TRBV27
abundance: once
d_gene: NA
j_gene: TRBJ2-1
CDR3aa: CASSTNGGVRDEQFF
CDR3nt: TGTGCCAGCAGTACGAACGGCGGGGTGAGGGATGAGCAGTTCTTC

v_gene: TRBV27
abundance: NA
d_gene: TRBD1
j_gene: TRBJ2-5
CDR3aa: CASRGQWAQETQYF
CDR3nt: TGTGCCAGCAGGGGACAGTGGGCCCAAGAGACCCAGTACTTC

v_gene: TRBV7-8
abundance: NA
d_gene: TRBD2
j_gene: TRBJ2-3
CDR3aa: CASSLVAGGGTDTQYF
CDR3nt: TGTGCCAGCAGCTTAGTTGCGGGAGGGGGTACAGATACGCAGTATTTT

v_gene: TRBV6-5
abundance: NA
d_gene: TRBD2
j_gene: TRBJ2-1
CDR3aa: CASSESGSDNEQFF
CDR3nt: TGTGCCAGCAGTGAAAGCGGGAGCGACAATGAGCAGTTCTTC

v_gene: TRBV5-6
abundance: NA
d_gene: TRBD1
j_gene: TRBJ2-5
CDR3aa: CASSYTGVLETQYF
CDR3nt: TGTGCCAGCAGTTATACAGGGGTTCTGGAGACCCAGTACTTC

v_gene: TRBV5-5
abundance: NA
d_gene: NA
j_gene: TRBJ1-3
CDR3aa: CASSLRNTIYF
CDR3nt: TGTGCCAGCAGCCTCCGAAACACCATATATTTT

v_gene: TRBV7-6
abundance: NA
d_gene: TRBD2
j_gene: TRBJ2-1
CDR3aa: CASSLTSGEYNEQFF
CDR3nt: TGTGCCAGCAGCTTAACTAGCGGAGAATACAATGAGCAGTTCTTC

v_gene: TRBV30
abundance: NA
d_gene: NA
j_gene: TRBJ2-7
CDR3aa: CAWTPGAPLEQYF
CDR3nt: TGTGCCTGGACTCCGGGGGCGCCTCTCGAGCAGTACTTC

v_gene: TRBV19
abundance: NA
d_gene: NA
j_gene: TRBJ2-1
CDR3aa: CASSVRDANNEQFF
CDR3nt: TGTGCCAGTAGTGTCCGAGACGCAAACAATGAGCAGTTCTTC

v_gene: TRBV15
abundance: NA
d_gene: NA
j_gene: TRBJ2-7
CDR3aa: CATSEGIYEQYF
CDR3nt: TGTGCCACCAGCGAAGGGATCTACGAGCAGTACTTC

v_gene: TRBV28
abundance: NA
d_gene: NA
j_gene: TRBJ1-2
CDR3aa: CASRLQGSSYGYTF
CDR3nt: TGTGCCAGCAGACTACAGGGTAGCTCCTATGGCTACACCTTC

v_gene: TRBV7-9
abundance: NA
d_gene: NA
j_gene: TRBJ2-3
CDR3aa: CASSYGRGIAESTDTQYF
CDR3nt: TGTGCCAGCAGCTATGGACGGGGGATTGCGGAGAGCACAGATACGCAGTATTTT

v_gene: TRBV27
abundance: NA
d_gene: NA
j_gene: TRBJ2-7
CDR3aa: CASSSRDSTDEQYF
CDR3nt: TGTGCCAGCAGTTCTCGGGACTCCACAGACGAGCAGTACTTC

v_gene: TRBV7-9
abundance: NA
d_gene: NA
j_gene: TRBJ2-7
CDR3aa: CASSLSGGSGTLSYEQYF
CDR3nt: TGTGCCAGCAGCTTAAGTGGGGGCAGCGGGACCCTCTCCTACGAGCAGTACTTC

v_gene: TRBV28
abundance: NA
d_gene: NA
j_gene: TRBJ1-2
CDR3aa: CASSFHATKYGYTF
CDR3nt: TGTGCCAGCAGTTTCCACGCGACGAAGTATGGCTACACCTTC

v_gene: TRBV10-1
abundance: NA
d_gene: NA
j_gene: TRBJ1-1
CDR3aa: CASSDQKQGMNTEAFF
CDR3nt: TGCGCCAGCAGTGACCAAAAACAGGGTATGAACACTGAAGCTTTCTTT

v_gene: TRBV5-6
abundance: NA
d_gene: TRBD1
j_gene: TRBJ2-1
CDR3aa: CASSWGTGSNEQFF
CDR3nt: TGTGCCAGCAGCTGGGGGACAGGGTCGAATGAGCAGTTCTTC